This T cell receptor (beta chain) was retrieved from a study of tumor-infiltrating lymphocytes in primary liver carcinoma. For this clonotype: Antigen: not known. One end of the junction varies from germline; a read error may be responsible.

Co-extraction of RNA and DNA was performed on about 19-31 mg of unsorted bulk tissue. Resection treated the patients' primary liver carcinoma. The researchers produced TCR beta cDNA from roughly 500 ng total RNA with a constant-region primer. The TCR beta library was amplified through three nested multiplex PCR rounds in a modified ARM-PCR procedure. Investigators reported that the first two PCR rounds, at about 9 cycles each, used TRBV1-TRBV30 forward primers with a C-beta reverse primer. TCRdb recomputed calls from the multiplex PCR reads with MiXCR, one row per CDR3 protein. The sample has some 87,000 distinct CDR3 sequences, 65% to 70% seen once. Study results and limitations: Tumor region pairs shared more overlap than did tumor-adjacent and tumor-blood pairs.

The CDR3 has 14 residues. CDR1 and CDR2 from the germline V gene are SGHAT and FQNNGV. What was sequenced was tumor-adjacent normal liver tissue. The genes are TRBV11-2 and TRBJ2-7, with a weak D call TRBD2 (7 bases). The TCR originated in a man aged 40-55 years with primary liver carcinoma and hepatitis B virus infection. The CDR3 reads CAGSWEGGPYEQYF. As DNA, the CDR3 is TGTGCCGGCAGCTGGGAGGGGGGTCCATACGAGCAGTACTTC.